This T cell receptor beta chain was captured in a study of blood T cell repertoires in COVID-19. The CDR3 runs 15 residues. Per the germline V gene, CDR1 is MDHEN and CDR2 is SYDVKM. Trimming removed 6 bases from V and 2 bases from J; junction bases left unmatched: 6. Here immunoSEQ multiplex PCR was the method, and the copy in TCRdb shows in-frame clones only, minus some. The sample has approximately 200,000 clones, around 88% seen once. This clone was recorded only once. This receptor was identified in a man younger than 35 with active or convalescent COVID-19. The sample comprised peripheral blood. The V call is TRBV28, the J call TRBJ2-2; 7 nucleotides agree with TRBD1. The CDR3 DNA reads TGTGCCAGCAGCGAGACAGGGATTAACACCGGGGAGCTGTTTTTT. Its protein is CASSETGINTGELFF. The variable domain in full, completed from reference TRBV28 and TRBJ2-2, reads DVKVTQSSRYLVKRTGEKVFLECVQDMDHENMFWYRQDPGLGLRLIYFSYDVKMKEKGDIPEGYSVSREKKERFSLILESASTNQTSMYLCASSETGINTGELFFGEGSRLTVL.